These T cell receptor beta chains were read from a single sample in a study of blood T cell repertoires in COVID-19. Data came from immunoSEQ multiplex PCR; TCRdb stores just in-frame clones and leaves some out. The data show about 100,000 clones, with roughly 87% seen just once and approximately 5.6% held by the top ten. Sequencing was performed on peripheral blood. All receptors come from a woman aged 50 to 60 with COVID-19, enrolled during active disease. The CDR3 runs from the conserved cysteine through the conserved F or W. Fields, in order: D gene, V gene, clone size, J gene, CDR3 protein, CDR3 DNA. The D gene is left open where the match is weak. Only part of the rows carry a size: once, few, many, or a class if the clone is expanded.

.,TRBV18,.,TRBJ1-1,CASSPAGMEAFF,TGTGCCAGCTCACCGGCCGGGATGGAAGCTTTCTTT
.,TRBV5-1,.,TRBJ1-1,CASSLLGDTEAFF,TGCGCCAGCAGCTTGTTAGGGGACACTGAAGCTTTCTTT
TRBD2,TRBV10-3,.,TRBJ2-1,CAPGGVAYNEQFF,TGTGCCCCCGGGGGGGTAGCCTACAATGAGCAGTTCTTC
.,TRBV7-2,.,TRBJ2-3,CASSSSTDTQYF,TGTGCCAGCAGCTCAAGCACAGATACGCAGTATTTT
.,TRBV11-3,.,TRBJ2-1,CASSLGETGYNEQFF,TGTGCCAGCAGCTTAGGGGAAACAGGGTACAATGAGCAGTTCTTC
.,TRBV5-1,.,TRBJ1-3,CASSATSSGNTIYF,TGCGCCAGCAGCGCTACTAGCTCTGGAAACACCATATATTTT
.,TRBV12-3/TRBV12-4,.,TRBJ2-1,CASSFLGVNEQFF,TGTGCCAGCAGTTTTTTAGGGGTTAATGAGCAGTTCTTC
.,TRBV4-3,.,TRBJ2-3,CASSQAWVLGNTDTQYF,TGCGCCAGCAGCCAAGCCTGGGTCCTCGGGAACACAGATACGCAGTATTTT
TRBD1,TRBV27,.,TRBJ1-4,CASRGQGSEKLFF,TGTGCCAGCAGGGGACAGGGGAGTGAAAAACTGTTTTTT
.,TRBV2,.,TRBJ1-2,CASSDRGFIYGYTF,TGTGCCAGCAGTGACAGGGGTTTCATCTATGGCTACACCTTC
TRBD2,TRBV28,.,TRBJ2-4,CAGSHGLAGVKNIQYF,TGTGCCGGCAGCCACGGACTAGCGGGAGTCAAAAACATTCAGTACTTC
.,TRBV2,.,TRBJ2-1,CASRDSSAYNEQFF,TGTGCCAGTCGAGACAGTTCGGCCTACAATGAGCAGTTCTTC
TRBD1,TRBV5-1,.,TRBJ2-7,CASSLAVDRGYEQYF,TGCGCCAGCAGCTTGGCGGTCGACAGGGGATACGAGCAGTACTTC
.,TRBV21-1,.,TRBJ2-5,CASSNSPQLAGGRETQYF,TGTGCCAGCAGCAATTCACCCCAACTAGCGGGGGGGCGGGAGACCCAGTACTTC
.,TRBV27,.,TRBJ1-4,CASSLERPGKNEKLFF,TGTGCCAGCAGTTTAGAGAGACCGGGAAAAAATGAAAAACTGTTTTTT
.,TRBV6-1,.,TRBJ1-6,CASSEINVSNSPLHF,TGTGCCAGCAGTGAAATTAACGTCAGTAATTCACCCCTCCACTTT
.,TRBV19,.,TRBJ1-5,CASSIGGSYSNQPQHF,TGTGCCAGTAGTATAGGTGGGAGTTATAGCAATCAGCCCCAGCATTTT
.,TRBV4-3,few,TRBJ1-3,CASSQVAGGAGNTIYF,TGCGCCAGCAGCCAAGTGGCCGGGGGGGCTGGAAACACCATATATTTT
TRBD1,TRBV5-6,.,TRBJ2-1,CASSGTGTGYNEQFF,TGTGCCAGCAGCGGAACCGGGACAGGATACAATGAGCAGTTCTTC
TRBD1,TRBV7-2,few,TRBJ2-5,CASSFGTAAETQYF,TGTGCCAGCAGCTTCGGGACAGCAGCGGAGACCCAGTACTTC
TRBD2,TRBV28,.,TRBJ2-3,CASTIPRSSGGSTDTQYF,TGTGCCAGCACCATCCCACGTAGTAGCGGGGGAAGCACAGATACGCAGTATTTT
.,TRBV7-9,.,TRBJ1-4,CASSLGQDNREKLFF,TGTGCCAGCAGCTTAGGACAGGACAATCGAGAAAAACTGTTTTTT
.,TRBV5-4,.,TRBJ2-2,CASSFRQGDTGELFF,TGTGCCAGCAGCTTCAGACAAGGGGACACCGGGGAGCTGTTTTTT
.,TRBV19,.,TRBJ2-6,CASRDRLGAGANVLTF,TGTGCCAGTAGAGACAGGCTGGGGGCTGGGGCCAACGTCCTGACTTTC
TRBD1,TRBV2,few,TRBJ1-1,CASSLQGEGSEAFF,TGTGCCAGCAGTCTACAGGGGGAAGGGTCTGAAGCTTTCTTT
TRBD1,TRBV11-2,.,TRBJ1-3,CASSFDPRDRGNTIYF,TGTGCCAGCAGCTTCGATCCACGGGACAGGGGAAACACCATATATTTT
.,TRBV30,.,TRBJ1-4,CAWTRGTGEKLFF,TGTGCCTGGACAAGGGGGACGGGTGAAAAACTGTTTTTT
TRBD1,TRBV9,.,TRBJ1-2,CASSVEGGAGYGYTF,TGTGCCAGCAGCGTAGAAGGGGGCGCAGGGTATGGCTACACCTTC
TRBD1,TRBV5-1,few,TRBJ1-6,CASSLAGQGRSPLHF,TGCGCCAGCAGCTTGGCGGGACAGGGGCGTTCACCCCTCCACTTT
.,TRBV30,.,TRBJ1-6,CAWSVRPGNNSPLHF,TGTGCCTGGAGTGTAAGGCCAGGGAATAATTCACCCCTCCACTTT
TRBD1,TRBV2,.,TRBJ2-3,CASSPGTGIGTDTQYF,TGTGCCAGCAGTCCCGGGACAGGGATCGGGACAGATACGCAGTATTTT
.,TRBV4-3,.,TRBJ2-4,CASSQDIQGVLDIQYF,TGCGCCAGCAGCCAAGATATTCAAGGAGTTCTGGACATTCAGTACTTC
TRBD1,TRBV9,.,TRBJ2-7,CASSVGTGSSYEQYF,TGTGCCAGCAGCGTTGGGACAGGGAGCTCCTACGAGCAGTACTTC
.,TRBV10-3,.,TRBJ2-2,CAISTEQGTGELFF,TGTGCCATCAGTACTGAGCAGGGCACCGGGGAGCTGTTTTTT
.,TRBV7-2,.,TRBJ1-2,CASSRPGTPGYTF,TGTGCCAGCAGCCGACCCGGGACTCCGGGCTACACCTTC
TRBD2,TRBV27,.,TRBJ2-5,CASSFREGETQYF,TGTGCCAGCAGTTTTAGGGAGGGAGAGACCCAGTACTTC
.,TRBV7-9,few,TRBJ2-1,CASSEQSSYNEQFF,TGTGCCAGCAGCGAACAGAGCTCCTACAATGAGCAGTTCTTC
.,TRBV9,few,TRBJ1-6,CASSGTAYNSPLHF,TGTGCCAGCAGCGGGACAGCTTATAATTCACCCCTCCACTTT
TRBD2,TRBV4-2,.,TRBJ2-3,CASSQGRGGTDTQYF,TGTGCCAGCAGCCAAGGGCGGGGGGGCACAGATACGCAGTATTTT
.,TRBV2,.,TRBJ2-4,CASSEGSQGGIQYF,TGTGCCAGCAGTGAAGGGTCCCAGGGCGGCATTCAGTACTTC
TRBD1,TRBV5-6,once,TRBJ1-3,CASSLSRTGHSGNTIYF,TGTGCCAGCAGCTTGTCAAGGACAGGACACTCTGGAAACACCATATATTTT
TRBD1,TRBV19,.,TRBJ1-1,CASMADRGRIAEAFF,TGTGCCAGTATGGCCGACAGGGGCCGAATAGCTGAAGCTTTCTTT
.,TRBV2,once,TRBJ2-1,CASSGASVNEQFF,TGTGCCAGCAGTGGGGCTAGCGTCAATGAGCAGTTCTTC
TRBD2,TRBV19,once,TRBJ2-3,CASSSGLAGGTLTDTQYF,TGTGCCAGTAGTTCGGGACTAGCGGGGGGGACGCTCACAGATACGCAGTATTTT
TRBD1,TRBV2,.,TRBJ2-7,CASELGQGDYEQYF,TGTGCCAGCGAGCTGGGACAGGGGGATTACGAGCAGTACTTC